This TCR beta chain was obtained from a study of tumour-infiltrating T cells in Burkitt lymphoma (dated by TCRdb to the early 2020s). Context from the whole study: When TCR repertoire data were correlated with clinical outcome, productive clonality turned out to predict both overall and progression-free survival, independent of established prognosticators, age at diagnosis among them.

Library creation used the immunoSEQ multiplex PCR assay. TCRdb took this table from immuneACCESS and kept in-frame rearrangements with V and J called. Such tables lack part of the clones; where checked against another copy, unresolved V genes explain under half of the gap, and the rest is unexplained. This sample has 6,300 or so clones in its table, and about 9.4% of those were observed once. The ten largest account for less than 3% of the sample. Details on this clone: Which antigen it targets is not known. Base quality data are lacking; no much larger clone is found one base away.

V was cut back by 5 bases and J by 0 bases, leaving a gap of 8 bases between them. The CDR3 runs 14 residues from the cysteine to the phenylalanine. Only CDR3 DNA remains: 42 bases, in frame from the first base. CDR1 and CDR2 are read off the germline V gene (reference sequence) as SEHNR and FQNEAQ. In this chain, TRBV7-9 is recombined with TRBJ2-1; TRBD1 is a possible D gene, resting on 5 matching bases. The TCR originated in a human donor with diffuse large B-cell lymphoma. Sequenced: tumor tissue. The DNA sequence follows: TGTGCCAGCAGCCGACAGAGCTCCTACAATGAGCAGTTCTTC. Its translation reads: CASSRQSSYNEQFF.